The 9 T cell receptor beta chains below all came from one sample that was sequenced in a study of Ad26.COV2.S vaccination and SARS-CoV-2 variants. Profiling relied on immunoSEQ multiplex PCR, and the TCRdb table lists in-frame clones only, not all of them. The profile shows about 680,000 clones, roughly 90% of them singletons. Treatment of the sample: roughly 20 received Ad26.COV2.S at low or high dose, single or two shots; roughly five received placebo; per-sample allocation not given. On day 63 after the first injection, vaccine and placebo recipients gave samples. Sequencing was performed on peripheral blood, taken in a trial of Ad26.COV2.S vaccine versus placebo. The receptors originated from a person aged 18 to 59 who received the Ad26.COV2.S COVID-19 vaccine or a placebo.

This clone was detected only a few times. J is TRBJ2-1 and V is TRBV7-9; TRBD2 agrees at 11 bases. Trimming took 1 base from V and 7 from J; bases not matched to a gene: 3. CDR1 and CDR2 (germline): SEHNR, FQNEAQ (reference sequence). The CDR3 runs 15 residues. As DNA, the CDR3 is TGTGCCAGCAGCTTAGGGGCTAGCGGGGGGAATGAGCAGTTCTTC. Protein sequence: CASSLGASGGNEQFF.

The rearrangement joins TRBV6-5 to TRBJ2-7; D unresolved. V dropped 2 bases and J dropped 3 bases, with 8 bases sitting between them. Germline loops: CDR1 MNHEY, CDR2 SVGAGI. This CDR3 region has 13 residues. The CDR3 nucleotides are TGTGCCAGCAGTTACGCGAAGCGCTACGAGCAGTACTTC. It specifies CASSYAKRYEQYF.

The CDR3 reads CASSLGQGGAEKLFF. CDR3 DNA sequence: TGTGCCAGCAGCTTGGGACAGGGAGGGGCAGAAAAACTGTTTTTT. V usage is TRBV5-4 and J usage is TRBJ1-4; TRBD1 matches 7 bases. This CDR3 region has 15 residues. Germline V gives CDR1 SGHNT, CDR2 YYREEE (reference sequence). Trimming cost V 0 bases and J 8 bases; bases outside gene matches: 7.

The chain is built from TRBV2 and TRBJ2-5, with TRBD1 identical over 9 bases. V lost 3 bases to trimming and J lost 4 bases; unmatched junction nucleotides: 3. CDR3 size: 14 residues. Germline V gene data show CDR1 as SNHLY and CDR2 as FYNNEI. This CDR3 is CASSDPQGAETQYF. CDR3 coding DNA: TGTGCCAGCAGTGATCCACAGGGGGCAGAGACCCAGTACTTC.

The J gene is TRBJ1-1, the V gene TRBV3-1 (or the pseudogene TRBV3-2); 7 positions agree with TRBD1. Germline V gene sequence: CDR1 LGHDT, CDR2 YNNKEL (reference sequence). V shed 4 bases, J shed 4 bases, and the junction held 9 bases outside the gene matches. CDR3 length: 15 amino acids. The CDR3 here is CASSPDRAVGTEAFF. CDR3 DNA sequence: TGTGCCAGCAGCCCAGACAGGGCCGTCGGCACTGAAGCTTTCTTT.

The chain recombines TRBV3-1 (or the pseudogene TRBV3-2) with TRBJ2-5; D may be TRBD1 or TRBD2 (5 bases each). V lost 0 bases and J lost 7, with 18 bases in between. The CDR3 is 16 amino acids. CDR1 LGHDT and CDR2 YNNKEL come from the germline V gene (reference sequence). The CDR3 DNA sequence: TGTGCCAGCAGCCAAGATTCGGGACCAACCTGGGGGACCCAGTACTTC. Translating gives CASSQDSGPTWGTQYF.

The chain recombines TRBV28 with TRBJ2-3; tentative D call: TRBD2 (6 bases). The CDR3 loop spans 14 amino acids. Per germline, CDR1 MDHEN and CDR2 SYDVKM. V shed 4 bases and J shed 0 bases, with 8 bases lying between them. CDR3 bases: TGTGCCAGCAGTTCCGGGACTAGCACAGATACGCAGTATTTT. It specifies CASSSGTSTDTQYF.

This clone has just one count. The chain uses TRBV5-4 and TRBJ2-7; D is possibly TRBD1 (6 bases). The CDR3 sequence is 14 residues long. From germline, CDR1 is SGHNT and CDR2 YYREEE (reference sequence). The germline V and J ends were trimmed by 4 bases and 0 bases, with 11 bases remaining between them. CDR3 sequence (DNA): TGTGCCAGCAGCCGAAGGGGGACCTCCTACGAGCAGTACTTC. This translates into CASSRRGTSYEQYF.

The CDR3 DNA follows: TGTGCCAGCAGTCCAACAGGGGAGTATGGCTACACCTTC. This gives the protein CASSPTGEYGYTF. The rearrangement joins TRBV6-5 to TRBJ1-2, with 7 bases identical to TRBD1. V dropped 5 bases and J dropped 5; count of bases not matched to a gene: 5. The CDR3 consists of 13 residues. Germline CDR1 MNHEY, CDR2 SVGAGI.